What follows describes a single T cell receptor (beta chain). What it recognizes is unknown. CDR1 is SEHNR, CDR2 FQNEAQ, per germline (reference sequence). The CDR3 length is 14 residues. V dropped 7 bases and J dropped 0 bases, with 10 bases sitting between them. These data belong to a study of T cell responses to AZD1222 COVID-19 vaccine. Profiled with immunoSEQ multiplex PCR; TCRdb holds only in-frame clones, not every one. The sample shows just over 150,000 clones, approximately 91% of them seen only once. Overall study results and limits: Clonal diversity may have been underestimated in mostly white British donors. Repertoires were obtained solely post-peak T cell response.

This chain uses TRBV7-9 with TRBJ1-3; D might be TRBD1 (5 bases). The sample was peripheral blood, taken after recovery from COVID-19. The TCR comes from an adult who had recovered from COVID-19. The CDR3 reads CASNQGSSGNTIYF. CDR3 nucleotides: TGTGCCAGCAACCAGGGTAGCTCTGGAAACACCATATATTTT.